This T cell receptor beta chain was recovered during a study of T cell responses to AZD1222 COVID-19 vaccine listed by TCRdb under 2021. For the study in its entirety: AZD1222 recipients given second doses at about 4 weeks or at about 12 weeks were pooled, since spike-specific TCR depth and breadth were not found to differ between the two schedules. A total of 233 trial participants underwent TCR sequencing, of whom about 210 received two doses of AZD1222 and roughly 25 received two doses of the MenACWY control vaccine. Trial participants were enrolled by age into 18-55, 56-69 and 70-plus year subgroups, with approximately 150, 30 and 60 TCR-sequenced participants respectively.

Note on this clone: Its antigen is currently not known. No per-base quality is available; no much larger clone lies one base away.

The CDR3 regions of human TCRbeta chains were analyzed by immunosequencing. Processing in the source paper ran as follows. Repertoire TCRs were matched against a reference library of SARS-CoV-2-specific TCRs generated with the MIRA antigen-specificity platform. Breadth was defined as the fraction of unique TCRs that were SARS-CoV-2-associated. Depth was defined as the fraction of total T cells that were SARS-CoV-2-associated. Using the MIRA data, every spike-specific TCR was mapped to the spike region that the TCR reacted to and assigned to either a CD4 or a CD8 class. Log10-transformed breadth and depth values were compared by one-way ANOVA with Sidak's multiple comparisons tests. TCRdb stores this immuneACCESS table with in-frame sequences only. Part of the clones is absent; in the studies checked, under half of the shortfall reflects unresolved V genes, and no reason is known for the rest. V, J and clone size are those of that table, while D and trimming were read from the DNA. The sample contains tens of thousands of clones, roughly 94% of them found a single time. Roughly 5.4% of the sample comes from the top ten.

The full study reports these points: No day 14 peak-response samples were available, so repertoires were characterized only after the peak T cell response. The 56-69-year group was small, and its depth increase did not reach significance, likely because of low power. Participants were mostly white British and included more females than males, and it was suggested by the authors that clonal diversity may have been underestimated. Spike-specific TCR breadth and depth rose significantly after two AZD1222 doses compared with day 0 and with MenACWY recipients. CD4 TCRs associated with the vaccine covered the entire spike protein, and the dominant responses were in regions 160-218 and 743-854. Conclusions about previously exposed vaccinees are limited, since just 5 to 7 AZD1222 recipients were seropositive for SARS-CoV-2 at baseline. Reportedly, almost half of the unique spike-specific TCRs recognized epitopes lying outside the regions that are mutated in the B.1.351 and B.1.1.7 variants.

V lost 3 bases and J lost 3 bases; the stretch between them is 18 bases long. Taken from the germline V gene, the CDR1 and CDR2 loops are MGHRA and YSYEKL. The CDR3 spans 16 residues, from the cysteine through the phenylalanine. The CDR3 DNA has 48 bases and is translated from base 1. The sample's time point label, decoded: baseline before first vaccination. The vaccinee samples were drawn from two UK trials, COV001 and COV002, one of which was a single-blind randomized controlled phase 2/3 trial testing AZD1222 (ChAdOx1 nCoV-19) in healthy adults. Trial participant PBMC samples were collected at day 0 and day 28 after the second dose for TCRbeta chain sequencing.

Sequenced material: peripheral blood, taken on day 0 of AZD1222 vaccination. The clonotype was recovered from an adult in good health. Recombination connected TRBV4-1 to TRBJ2-7, with a tentative D call of TRBD1 or TRBD2, each matching 5 bases. The bases read TGCGCCAGCAGCCAGGGGGTCGGGGCCCTGGGCTACGAGCAGTACTTC. This gives the protein CASSQGVGALGYEQYF.